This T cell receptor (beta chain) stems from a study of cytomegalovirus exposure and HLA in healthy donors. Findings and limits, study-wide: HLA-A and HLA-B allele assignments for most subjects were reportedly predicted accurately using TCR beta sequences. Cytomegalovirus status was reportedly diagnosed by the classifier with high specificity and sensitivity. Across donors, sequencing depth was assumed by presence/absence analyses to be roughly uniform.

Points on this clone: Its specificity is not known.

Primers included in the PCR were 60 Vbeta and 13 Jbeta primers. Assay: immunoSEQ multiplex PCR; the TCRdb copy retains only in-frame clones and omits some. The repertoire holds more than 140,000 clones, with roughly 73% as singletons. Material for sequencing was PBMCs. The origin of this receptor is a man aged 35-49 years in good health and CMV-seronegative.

CDR3 bases: TGCGCCAGCAGCCAAGAACCCGGGGGAGGCACAGATACGCAGTATTTT. It encodes CASSQEPGGGTDTQYF. V usage is TRBV4-3 and J usage is TRBJ2-3; the D gene is possibly TRBD2 (6 bases). The germline CDR1 and CDR2 sequences are LGHNA and YSLEER. With 0 bases removed from V and 1 base from J, the gap between germline ends came to 11 bases. This CDR3 has 16 residues.